This TCR beta chain came from a study of cytomegalovirus exposure and HLA in healthy donors. PCR amplification relied on 60 Vbeta primers (plus 13 Jbeta primers). The protocol was immunoSEQ multiplex PCR, while the TCRdb copy is restricted to in-frame clones and leaves out a portion. The sample holds over 150,000 clones, approximately 80% seen once. CDR3 length: 12 amino acids. The germline V gene has CDR1 SNHLY and CDR2 FYNNEI. V gave up 8 bases and J gave up 7 bases, with 15 bases separating them. The sequencing sample was made of PBMCs. This chain links TRBV2 with TRBJ2-7, with D tentatively TRBD2 (5 bases). The receptor comes from a man younger than 35 in good health and CMV-seropositive. The CDR3 DNA follows: TGTGCCAGCTTAGAGAGGGCCAGGGAGCAGTACTTC. It is translated as CASLERAREQYF.